A single sample is the source of the 6 T cell receptor beta chains below, sequenced in a study of OX40 agonist ivuxolimab in advanced cancers. Data came from immunoSEQ multiplex PCR; TCRdb stores just in-frame clones and leaves some out. The sample holds tens of thousands of clones, under 90% seen once. Specimen: CD4+ or CD8+ T cells sorted from blood, collected in a trial of the OX40 agonist ivuxolimab. The receptor set was obtained from an adult with an advanced solid tumor such as melanoma, head and neck, liver or kidney cancer.

The chain is built from TRBV6-5 and TRBJ2-2, with D possibly matching TRBD2 (5 bases). The V gene lost 5 bases and the J gene lost 1 base, with 8 bases spanning the gap. This CDR3 has 14 residues. Germline CDR1 reads MNHEY; CDR2 reads SVGAGI. The chain's CDR3 is CASSPGLNTGELFF. As DNA, the CDR3 is TGTGCCAGCAGTCCCGGACTGAACACCGGGGAGCTGTTTTTT.

V and J are TRBV7-8 and TRBJ2-5; 14 positions agree with TRBD2. The CDR3 sequence is 15 residues long. CDR1 is SGHVS, CDR2 FQNEAQ, per germline. The junction had 2 bases not matched to a gene; V was cut back by 5 bases and J by 3 bases. The CDR3 is CASSPTSGGEETQYF. CDR3 in DNA: TGTGCCAGCAGCCCGACTAGCGGGGGGGAAGAGACCCAGTACTTC.

V gene TRBV29-1 combines with J gene TRBJ1-2, with D hard to call. Germline CDR1 reads SQVTM; CDR2 reads ANQGSEA. The ends were cut back, 0 bases at V and 2 bases at J, with 4 bases in the middle. The CDR3 runs to 12 residues. CDR3 protein: CSVEDRNYGYTF. CDR3 sequence (DNA): TGCAGCGTTGAAGACAGGAACTATGGCTACACCTTC.

The chain joins TRBV6-5 to TRBJ1-1; 8 bases align to TRBD1. The trim removed 4 bases at V and 4 bases at J, leaving 2 bases unmatched. The CDR3 totals 13 residues. Germline assignment: CDR1 MNHEY and CDR2 SVGAGI. This chain's CDR3 is CASSWTGLTEAFF. The CDR3 DNA is TGTGCCAGCAGTTGGACAGGGCTCACTGAAGCTTTCTTT.

The J gene is TRBJ1-2, the V gene TRBV10-3, with D perhaps TRBD1 (5 bases). The germline V gene has CDR1 ENHRY and CDR2 SYGVKD. V lost 2 bases and J 1 base, leaving 11 bases between the germline ends. The CDR3 contains 15 residues. In DNA, the CDR3 is TGTGCCATCAGTGAGCCGGACAAGTTTAACTATGGCTACACCTTC. Protein sequence: CAISEPDKFNYGYTF.

This clone was seen once. V and J are TRBV27 and TRBJ2-7; 8 bases are a match to TRBD1. The CDR3 extends over 15 amino acids. V was pared by 6 bases and J by 3 bases, with 10 bases of the junction left unmatched. Germline CDR1 is MNHEY and CDR2 is SMNVEV (reference sequence). The DNA of the CDR3 is TGTGCCAGCAGCATAGAGGGACAGGTCTTCTACGAGCAGTACTTC. Its protein is CASSIEGQVFYEQYF.